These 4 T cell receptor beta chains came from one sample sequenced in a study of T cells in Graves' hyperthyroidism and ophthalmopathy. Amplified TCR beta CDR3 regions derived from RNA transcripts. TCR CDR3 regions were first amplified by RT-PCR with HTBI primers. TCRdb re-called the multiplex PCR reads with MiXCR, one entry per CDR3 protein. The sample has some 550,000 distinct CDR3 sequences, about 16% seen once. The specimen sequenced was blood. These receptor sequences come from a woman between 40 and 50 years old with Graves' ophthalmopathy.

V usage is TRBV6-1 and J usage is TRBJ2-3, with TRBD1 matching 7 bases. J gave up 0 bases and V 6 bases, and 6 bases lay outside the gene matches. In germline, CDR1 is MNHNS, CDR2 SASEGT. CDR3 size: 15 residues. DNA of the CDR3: TGTGCCAGCAGACTCCTAGGGGGCAGCACAGATACGCAGTATTTT. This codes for CASRLLGGSTDTQYF.

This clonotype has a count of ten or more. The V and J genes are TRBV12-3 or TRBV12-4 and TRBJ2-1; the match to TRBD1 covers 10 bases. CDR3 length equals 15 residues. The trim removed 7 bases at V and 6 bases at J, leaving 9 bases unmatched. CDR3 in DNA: TGTGCCAGCATCCAGGACAGGGGGGCAATCAATGAGCAGTTCTTC. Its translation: CASIQDRGAINEQFF.

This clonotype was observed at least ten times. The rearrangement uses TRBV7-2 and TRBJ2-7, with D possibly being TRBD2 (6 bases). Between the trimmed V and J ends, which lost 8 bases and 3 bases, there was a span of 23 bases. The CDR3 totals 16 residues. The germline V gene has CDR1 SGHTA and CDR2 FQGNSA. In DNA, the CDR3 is TGTGCCAGCGGGGGAGGACCAGGGACCGCATACTACGAGCAGTACTTC. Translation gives CASGGGPGTAYYEQYF.

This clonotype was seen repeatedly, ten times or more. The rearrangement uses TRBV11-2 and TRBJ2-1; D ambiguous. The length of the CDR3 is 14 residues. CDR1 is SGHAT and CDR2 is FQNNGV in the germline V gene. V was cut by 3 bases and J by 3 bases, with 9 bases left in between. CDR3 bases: TGTGCCAGCAGCTTGAGTGGGATCTACAATGAGCAGTTCTTC. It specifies CASSLSGIYNEQFF.